Listed here are 14 T cell receptor beta chains from one sample, sequenced in a study of vaccination and CD4 T cells after COVID-19. These receptors are not linked to any known antigen. CD4+ T cells that had been cultured provided DNA sequenced with the Oncomine TCR Beta short-read assay. TCRdb re-analysed the PCR reads in MiXCR, keeping a single row per CDR3 protein. The sample carries approximately 18,000 distinct CDR3 sequences, roughly 44% recorded once. Time point defined: late sampling 161 to 241 days after vaccination in a few convalescent patients. As for treatment: roughly 10-day PBMC culture with coronavirus spike peptide pools or control peptides (ViraFEST assay). The sample in question was CD4+ T cells from blood, cultured in vitro, obtained about 7 months after SARS-CoV-2 vaccination. Receptors were obtained from a human donor who had recovered from COVID-19.

This chain joins TRBV7-9 and TRBJ2-3; 8 bases agree with TRBD2. The CDR3 spans 15 residues. Germline CDR1 is SEHNR and CDR2 is FQNEAQ (reference sequence). Unmatched junction bases numbered 9, after V lost 4 bases and J lost 6 bases. The CDR3 nucleotides are TGTGCCAGCAGCTCCCCCGGGACTAGTTATGATACGCAGTATTTT. This codes for CASSSPGTSYDTQYF.

For this clonotype: The limits of the CDR3 on the DNA are not certain, so only TCRdb's listed CDR3 is given. The V call is TRBV7-5, the J call TRBJ2-1; the D segment call TRBD2 is taken from the table without a DNA check. TRBV7-5 constitutes a pseudogene. The length of the CDR3 is 19 amino acids, counting both ends. This CDR3 reads CISVPEAKASSGVGNEQFF.

The chain joins TRBV10-3 to TRBJ1-2; D is unresolved. Trimming shortened V by 6 bases and J by 13 bases, and 21 bases separated the two germline ends. Per the germline V gene, CDR1 is ENHRY and CDR2 is SYGVKD. CDR3 length equals 13 residues. CDR3 residues: CAISSGWGQSCTF. CDR3 bases: TGTGCCATCAGCTCTGGCTGGGGTCAGTCCTGCACCTTC.

The chain joins TRBV6-1 to TRBJ2-1; D possibly corresponds to TRBD2 (6 bases). CDR1 is MNHNS and CDR2 is SASEGT in the germline V gene. Trimming removed 1 base from V and 4 bases from J, with 8 bases in between. The CDR3 has 14 amino acids. The CDR3 sequence: CASSEGLVYNEQFF. In DNA, the CDR3 is TGTGCCAGCAGTGAAGGACTAGTTTACAATGAGCAGTTCTTC.

This chain connects TRBV18 to TRBJ2-3; 10 nucleotides match TRBD2. This CDR3 region has 16 residues. From germline, CDR1 is KGHSH and CDR2 LQKENI. V shed 3 bases, J shed 4 bases, and the junction held 7 bases outside the gene matches. The CDR3 sequence: CASSPGASGSPDTQYF. The CDR3 bases are TGTGCCAGCTCACCCGGGGCTAGCGGGAGCCCAGATACGCAGTATTTT. Complete variable domain (other parts from reference TRBV18 and TRBJ2-3): NAGVMQNPRHLVRRRGQEARLRCSPMKGHSHVYWYRQLPEEGLKFMVYLQKENIIDESGMPKERFSAEFPKEGPSILRIQQVVRGDSAAYFCASSPGASGSPDTQYFGPGTRLTVL.

The rearrangement links TRBV20-1 to TRBJ2-3; a weak D match, TRBD2 (6 bases). Germline V lookup: CDR1 DFQATT, CDR2 SNEGSKA (reference sequence). This CDR3 is 15 amino acids long. The CDR3 region is CSSLLSGGATDTQYF. CDR3 bases: TGCAGCTCCCTTCTATCCGGGGGAGCCACAGATACGCAGTATTTT.

The genes are TRBV7-2 and TRBJ2-1; D possibly matches TRBD1 or TRBD2 (6 bases each). Germline V gene sequence: CDR1 SGHTA, CDR2 FQGNSA. Trimming removed 4 bases at V and 0 bases at J, with 16 bases between. The CDR3 sequence is 17 residues long. The CDR3 spells CASSSRRGSVSYNEQFF. Written as DNA, the CDR3 is TGTGCCAGCAGCTCTAGGAGGGGGTCGGTCTCCTACAATGAGCAGTTCTTC.

This chain uses TRBV7-2 with TRBJ1-5, with D perhaps matching TRBD1 (6 bases). This CDR3 is 16 amino acids long. Germline V gene data show CDR1 as SGHTA and CDR2 as FQGNSA. V lost 2 bases, J lost 16 bases, and 27 bases lay in between. As DNA, the CDR3 is TGTGCCAGCAGCTTACATTCATTAGAATTGTCAGGGGTCCAACATTTT. It codes for CASSLHSLELSGVQHF.

This chain uses TRBV2 with TRBJ2-3, with 7 bases aligning to TRBD2. There are 15 residues in the CDR3. Trimming cost V 2 bases and J 5 bases; bases outside gene matches: 7. Germline V gene sequence: CDR1 SNHLY, CDR2 FYNNEI. The CDR3 nucleotides read TGTGCCAGCAGTGAATCTGGGGGGGTGGGAGATACGCAGTATTTT. It codes for CASSESGGVGDTQYF.

The V call is TRBV6-5, the J call TRBJ1-2, with D unresolved. Looked up from germline, CDR1 is MNHEY and CDR2 is SVGAGI. V was trimmed by 4 bases and J by 0 bases, leaving 6 bases between them. There are 13 residues in the CDR3. This chain's CDR3 is CASSFSTNYGYTF. The CDR3 DNA follows: TGTGCCAGCAGTTTTAGCACTAACTATGGCTACACCTTC.

This clonotype was seen more than once but under ten times. The chain uses TRBV20-1 and TRBJ2-3; D may match TRBD1 or TRBD2 (6 bases each). The germline V gene has CDR1 DFQATT and CDR2 SNEGSKA (reference sequence). CDR3 size: 13 residues. The V end was cut by 7 bases, the J end by 9 bases, with 20 bases between. The CDR3 region has the DNA TGCAGTGTAGGGGGGCGGTACTCCCTGACGCAGTATTTT. The encoded protein is CSVGGRYSLTQYF.

The sample holds a few counts of this clonotype. Here the CDR3 reads CASSQRDRGNQPQHF. In nucleotides, the CDR3 is TGTGCCAGCAGTCAACGCGACAGGGGGAATCAGCCCCAGCATTTT. J is TRBJ1-5 and V is TRBV6-2 or TRBV6-3; TRBD1 matches at 9 bases. Germline loops: CDR1 MNHEY, CDR2 SVGEGT. The CDR3 has 15 residues. The V and J ends lost 5 bases and 4 bases, in that order; junction bases with no gene match: 6.

This clonotype is a singleton in its sample. The CDR3 loop reads CASSSSSSSTDTQYF. In nucleotides, the CDR3 is TGTGCCAGCAGTTCGTCTAGCAGCAGCACAGATACGCAGTATTTT. The V call is TRBV28, the J call TRBJ2-3, with D perhaps TRBD2 (5 bases). Germline V gene sequence: CDR1 MDHEN, CDR2 SYDVKM. The CDR3 has 15 residues. V shed 4 bases and J shed 0 bases, with 11 bases lying between them.

The J gene is TRBJ2-3, the V gene TRBV6-1; TRBD1 aligns across 7 bases. V lost 6 bases, J lost 1 base, and 7 bases stayed unmatched. The CDR3 loop spans 15 amino acids. Per germline, CDR1 MNHNS and CDR2 SASEGT. CDR3 sequence: CASRNRDRGTDTQYF. Here the CDR3 DNA reads TGTGCCAGCAGGAACCGGGACAGAGGCACAGATACGCAGTATTTT.